This TCR beta chain was found in a study of blood T cells in healthy people across ages. Study conclusions and caveats: The fall in TCR beta diversity per million T cells was roughly linear with age.

With respect to this clonotype: Antigen unknown.

Germline V gene lookup returns CDR1 DFQATT and CDR2 SNEGSKA (reference sequence). The V end lost 3 bases, the J end lost 0 bases, and 9 bases lay between the germline ends. There are 13 residues in the CDR3. A J-beta primer mix and a sample-barcoded 5' primer were used in a second PCR of about 7 to 12 cycles. Each CDR3 protein is one row after TCRdb ran MiXCR on the 5' RACE reads. The sample records some 1.4 million distinct CDR3 sequences, approximately 40% being singletons. The source of this sequence is a woman aged 18-29 years in good health. Sequencing used blood. This chain links TRBV20-1 with TRBJ2-7; TRBD1 or TRBD2 may be the D gene (6 bases each). Written as DNA, the CDR3 is TGCAGTGCTAGCAAGGGGGGCTCCTACGAGCAGTACTTC. Residues: CSASKGGSYEQYF.